This TCR beta chain was profiled in a study of T cell responses to AZD1222 COVID-19 vaccine. Overall study findings and caveats: Receipt of two AZD1222 doses was followed by a rise in Spike-specific TCR breadth and depth.

In regard to this clone: What it binds is not known.

V lost 3 bases and J lost 2; bases outside the gene matches: 6. Germline V gives CDR1 DFQATT, CDR2 SNEGSKA (reference sequence). The CDR3 loop spans 14 amino acids. The assay was immunoSEQ multiplex PCR, and TCRdb's table has in-frame clones only and misses some. The sample yields tens of thousands of clones, about 90% seen once. The chain recombines TRBV20-1 with TRBJ2-5; 7 positions match TRBD2. This clonotype originated in an adult in good health. The specimen was peripheral blood, collected on day 0 of AZD1222 vaccination. The CDR3 loop reads CSASRGVIQETQYF. For the CDR3, the DNA is TGCAGTGCTAGTCGGGGGGTTATACAAGAGACCCAGTACTTC.